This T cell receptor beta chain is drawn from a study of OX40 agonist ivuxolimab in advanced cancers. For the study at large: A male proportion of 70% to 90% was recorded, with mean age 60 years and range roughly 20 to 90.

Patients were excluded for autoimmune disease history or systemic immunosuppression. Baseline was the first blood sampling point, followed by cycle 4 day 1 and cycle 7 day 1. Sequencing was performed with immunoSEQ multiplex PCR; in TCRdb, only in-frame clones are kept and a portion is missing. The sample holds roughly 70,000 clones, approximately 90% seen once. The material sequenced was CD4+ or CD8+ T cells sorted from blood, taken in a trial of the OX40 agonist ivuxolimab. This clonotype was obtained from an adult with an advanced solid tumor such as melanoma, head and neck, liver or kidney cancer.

The CDR3 sequence: CASSHENLAEQYF. DNA for the CDR3: TGTGCCAGCAGCCACGAGAATCTAGCGGAGCAGTACTTC. V usage is TRBV7-9 and J usage is TRBJ2-7, with a weak D call TRBD2 (6 bases). Germline CDR1 SEHNR, CDR2 FQNEAQ (reference sequence). The CDR3 is 13 residues long. V was trimmed by 5 bases and J by 7 bases, leaving 15 bases between them.